This T cell receptor (beta chain) was obtained from a study of T cell responses to AZD1222 COVID-19 vaccine (dated by TCRdb to the early 2020s). Some background on the complete study: A total of roughly 240 trial participants underwent TCR sequencing, of whom nearly 210 received two doses of AZD1222 and some 26 received two doses of the MenACWY control vaccine. Trial participants were enrolled into age subgroups of 18-55, 56-69 and 70-plus years, which contained 148, 28 and 57 TCR-sequenced participants, respectively.

Summary of the overall study and its limitations: In the small 56-69-year group, the increase in depth fell short of significance, most likely because of low power. Because no day 14 peak-response samples were available, the repertoires could be characterized only after the peak T cell response. After two AZD1222 doses, both the breadth and the depth of spike-specific TCRs were significantly higher than at day 0 and than in MenACWY recipients. Only six AZD1222 recipients were SARS-CoV-2 seropositive at baseline, limiting conclusions about previously exposed vaccinees. Most participants were white British and females outnumbered males, and the authors suggested that clonal diversity may have been underestimated. CD4 TCRs associated with the vaccine covered the entire spike protein, and the dominant responses were in regions 160-218 and 743-854. Nearly half of unique spike-specific TCRs reportedly recognized epitopes outside regions mutated in the B.1.351 and B.1.1.7 variants.

The CDR3 regions of human TCRbeta chains were analyzed by immunosequencing. On the authors' methods: Repertoire TCRs were matched against a reference library of SARS-CoV-2-specific TCRs generated with the MIRA antigen-specificity platform. Breadth was defined as the fraction of unique TCRs that were SARS-CoV-2-associated. Depth was defined as the fraction of total T cells that were SARS-CoV-2-associated. Each spike-specific TCR was assigned to its reactive spike region and to a CD4 or CD8 class using the MIRA data. Log10-transformed breadth and depth values were compared by one-way ANOVA with Sidak's multiple comparisons tests. In its TCRdb copy, this immuneACCESS table keeps in-frame sequences only and misses some clones. Where compared with another copy, unresolved V genes explain less than half of these, and the others have no known cause. That table furnishes V, J and clone size, whereas the DNA furnished D and trimming. This sample holds roughly 70,000 clones; 60% to 85% were observed only once. The ten most abundant clones make up 20% to 30% of the sample.

In light of the paper, this sample's time point label describes: baseline before first vaccination. This sample's treatment or condition label indicates: meningococcal conjugate vaccine given as trial control. Vaccinee samples came from UK trials COV001 and COV002, including a single-blind randomized controlled phase 2/3 trial of AZD1222 (ChAdOx1 nCoV-19) in healthy adults. For TCRbeta chain sequencing, PBMC samples from trial participants were taken at day 0 and at day 28 after the second dose. CDR1 is given as SEHNR and CDR2 as FQNEAQ, both from the germline V gene (reference sequence). The CDR3 covers 14 residues, taking in both the cysteine and the phenylalanine. Only CDR3 DNA remains: 42 bases, in frame from the first base. Trimming removed 5 bases from V and 1 base from J, leaving 11 bases between the germline ends. As to this clone: Its antigen is still unknown. There are no base qualities to consult, and no much larger clone falls within one base.

The V and J segments used are TRBV7-9 and TRBJ1-1; the D gene remains uncertain. The input for sequencing was peripheral blood, taken on day 0 of MenACWY control vaccination. The sequence came from an adult in good health. The CDR3 region has the sequence CASSGISGNTEAFF. The nucleotide sequence is TGTGCCAGCAGCGGGATATCGGGGAACACTGAAGCTTTCTTT.